These T cell receptor beta chains were read from a single sample in a study of early T cells in non-severe SARS-CoV-2 infection. Each CDR3 protein gets one entry after TCRdb re-called the 5' RACE reads with MiXCR. The sample yields approximately 66,000 distinct CDR3 sequences, 9.5% to 15% seen once. The material was whole blood, obtained at baseline. Every receptor here comes from an adult who was a healthcare worker with PCR-confirmed SARS-CoV-2 infection or an uninfected control (not recorded which). The donor label of this sample is uncertain. Each CDR3 is given with its conserved first and last residue. D genes are given only for firm matches. Rows may omit the clone size; those that give it use once, few, many or a size class.

size,D,V,J,CDR3,DNA
many,-,TRBV10-3,TRBJ1-1,CAISDLDRLTTEAFF,TGTGCCATCAGTGATTTAGACAGGCTGACCACTGAAGCTTTCTTT
-,TRBD2,TRBV7-8,TRBJ2-5,CASSLDPAGGQETQYF,TGTGCCAGCAGCTTAGACCCAGCGGGGGGCCAAGAGACCCAGTACTTC
many,-,TRBV7-9,TRBJ1-1,CASSSGEAFF,TGTGCCAGCAGCTCGGGAGAAGCTTTCTTT
many,-,TRBV11-2,TRBJ2-1,CASLSEVIHHSSYNEQFF,TGTGCCAGCTTATCCGAAGTTATACACCACAGCTCCTACAATGAGCAGTTCTTC
many,-,TRBV14,TRBJ1-3,CASSQISGGVSGNTIYF,TGTGCCAGCAGCCAAATAAGTGGGGGAGTATCTGGAAACACCATATATTTT
-,-,TRBV30,TRBJ1-2,CAWTLPRGGRYGYTF,TGTGCCTGGACCCTCCCTCGGGGGGGGAGGTATGGCTACACCTTC
many,-,TRBV7-3,TRBJ2-1,CASSRGGSSYNEQFF,TGTGCCAGCAGCCGAGGGGGAAGCTCCTACAATGAGCAGTTCTTC
-,TRBD2,TRBV20-1,TRBJ2-4,CSAGQASGGSIQYF,TGCAGTGCCGGCCAGGCTAGCGGGGGTTCCATTCAGTACTTC
few,-,TRBV7-8,TRBJ2-3,CASSLARGGGTDTQYF,TGTGCCAGCAGCTTAGCGCGTGGGGGAGGCACAGATACGCAGTATTTT
many,-,TRBV9,TRBJ1-2,CASSVRSVIAVGDYGYTF,TGTGCCAGCAGCGTACGATCCGTAATAGCAGTAGGAGACTATGGCTACACCTTC
many,-,TRBV4-1,TRBJ2-2,CASSQVSGNTGELFF,TGCGCCAGCAGCCAAGTCTCAGGGAACACCGGGGAGCTGTTTTTT
-,-,TRBV4-1,TRBJ1-1,CASSQDSSGLDTEAFF,TGCGCCAGCAGCCAAGATTCGTCAGGCTTAGACACTGAAGCTTTCTTT
-,-,TRBV3-1,TRBJ1-4,CASSLESRTLDEKLFF,TGTGCCAGCAGCCTCGAATCGCGGACACTCGATGAAAAACTGTTTTTT
-,-,TRBV5-1,TRBJ2-2,CASRRTATGELFF,TGCGCCAGCAGACGGACAGCTACCGGGGAGCTGTTTTTT
-,-,TRBV5-3,TRBJ1-6,CARSARSPGSPLHF,TGTGCCAGAAGCGCCCGATCCCCAGGTTCACCCCTCCACTTT
many,TRBD1,TRBV24-1,TRBJ2-2,CATSDLDRDGDTGELFF,TGTGCCACCAGTGACTTAGACAGGGACGGCGACACCGGGGAGCTGTTTTTT
few,-,TRBV5-1,TRBJ2-2,CASSLQASTGELFF,TGCGCCAGCAGCTTGCAGGCGAGCACCGGGGAGCTGTTTTTT
-,-,TRBV5-1,TRBJ1-1,CASSFLKSGVGEAFF,TGCGCCAGCAGCTTCCTCAAAAGTGGCGTTGGTGAAGCTTTCTTT
many,TRBD1,TRBV5-1,TRBJ2-1,CASSPSGGMDEQFF,TGCGCCAGCAGCCCATCAGGGGGAATGGATGAGCAGTTCTTC
many,TRBD1,TRBV5-1,TRBJ2-5,CASSLAGQGGETQYF,TGCGCCAGCAGCTTGGCTGGACAGGGCGGAGAGACCCAGTACTTC
-,-,TRBV12-3/TRBV12-4,TRBJ1-2,CASSSPDDYGYTF,TGTGCCAGCAGCAGCCCGGACGACTATGGCTACACCTTC
-,-,TRBV12-3/TRBV12-4,TRBJ2-5,CASGLGPGAETQYF,TGTGCCAGCGGTTTAGGACCGGGGGCTGAGACCCAGTACTTC
-,-,TRBV12-3/TRBV12-4,TRBJ1-2,CASSSWDLLGYTF,TGTGCCAGCAGTAGTTGGGATCTCCTGGGCTACACCTTC
few,-,TRBV24-1,TRBJ2-1,CATSDPQGEIYNEQFF,TGTGCCACCAGTGATCCCCAGGGAGAGATCTACAATGAGCAGTTCTTC
many,-,TRBV5-1,TRBJ1-2,CASSPLGQSLSGYTF,TGCGCCAGCAGCCCCCTTGGGCAGTCTTTGTCGGGCTACACCTTC
many,TRBD2,TRBV19,TRBJ2-3,CASSRSTGTSGGNTDTQYF,TGTGCCAGTAGTAGGTCGACAGGGACTAGCGGGGGGAACACAGATACGCAGTATTTT
many,-,TRBV7-9,TRBJ1-1,CASSLNPSGGRTEAFF,TGTGCCAGCAGCTTAAATCCGAGTGGGGGCCGGACTGAAGCTTTCTTT
few,TRBD1,TRBV20-1,TRBJ2-1,CSARGTGVYNEQFF,TGCAGTGCTAGGGGGACAGGGGTCTACAATGAGCAGTTCTTC
many,-,TRBV12-5,TRBJ2-4,CASGPGPGFVQYF,TGTGCTAGTGGTCCAGGACCAGGGTTCGTTCAGTACTTC
few,-,TRBV21-1,TRBJ2-5,CASSHGDGTEIQETQYF,TGTGCCAGCAGCCACGGGGACGGGACGGAAATCCAAGAGACCCAGTACTTC
-,TRBD2,TRBV5-1,TRBJ2-4,CASRDPSGPFENIQYF,TGCGCCAGCAGGGATCCTAGCGGGCCCTTCGAAAACATTCAGTACTTC
-,-,TRBV5-4,TRBJ1-1,CASSADVGVNTEAFF,TGTGCCAGCAGTGCAGACGTCGGGGTTAACACTGAAGCTTTCTTT
few,TRBD2,TRBV12-3/TRBV12-4,TRBJ2-1,CASSLDVAGGIYNEQFF,TGTGCCAGCAGTTTAGATGTCGCGGGGGGGATTTACAATGAGCAGTTCTTC
-,-,TRBV12-3/TRBV12-4,TRBJ2-2,CASSFRISGELFF,TGTGCCAGCAGTTTTAGAATCTCCGGGGAGCTGTTTTTT
few,-,TRBV24-1,TRBJ2-1,CATSVLASGDEQFF,TGTGCCACCAGTGTATTGGCTAGTGGTGATGAGCAGTTCTTC
-,-,TRBV20-1,TRBJ1-2,CSARTETGPYGYTF,TGCAGTGCTAGAACCGAGACAGGACCTTATGGCTACACCTTC
-,-,TRBV12-3/TRBV12-4,TRBJ1-1,CASSLAGLSEAFF,TGTGCCAGCAGTTTGGCGGGTCTGAGCGAAGCTTTCTTT
-,-,TRBV6-6,TRBJ1-2,CASSSRGAVGYTF,TGTGCCAGCAGTTCACGGGGCGCAGTCGGCTACACCTTC
-,-,TRBV19,TRBJ1-5,CASTPTGLRNQPQHF,TGTGCCAGTACCCCCACAGGGCTTCGCAATCAGCCCCAGCATTTT
-,TRBD1,TRBV6-2/TRBV6-3,TRBJ1-1,CASRGKGAQTEAFF,TGTGCCAGCAGAGGGAAGGGGGCGCAAACTGAAGCTTTCTTT
many,-,TRBV24-1,TRBJ1-1,CATKDSRAGKAFF,TGTGCCACCAAAGACTCGCGGGCGGGTAAAGCTTTCTTT
-,-,TRBV21-1,TRBJ1-4,CASSSRPGPSNEKLFF,TGTGCCAGCAGCTCACGTCCGGGACCCAGTAATGAAAAACTGTTTTTT
many,-,TRBV3-1,TRBJ2-2,CASSQVLANTGELFF,TGTGCCAGCAGCCAAGTCCTAGCGAACACCGGGGAGCTGTTTTTT
-,-,TRBV3-2,TRBJ2-5,CASSHGHLETQYF,TGTGCCAGCAGTCATGGACACTTAGAGACCCAGTACTTC
-,TRBD1,TRBV27,TRBJ2-5,CASSLSRQGGETQYF,TGTGCCAGCAGTTTATCTAGACAGGGTGGAGAGACCCAGTACTTC
many,-,TRBV3-1,TRBJ2-2,CASSRGQWELFF,TGTGCCAGCAGCCGGGGGCAGTGGGAGCTGTTTTTT
-,TRBD1,TRBV7-2,TRBJ1-5,CASSRSGGPQPQHF,TGTGCCAGCAGCCGATCAGGGGGCCCTCAGCCCCAGCATTTT
many,-,TRBV11-2,TRBJ1-1,CASSLTPPVPAFF,TGTGCCAGCAGCTTAACCCCCCCAGTTCCAGCTTTCTTT
few,-,TRBV6-2/TRBV6-3,TRBJ2-3,CASRNTDTQYF,TGTGCCAGCAGAAATACAGATACGCAGTATTTT
-,-,TRBV12-3/TRBV12-4,TRBJ2-2,CASSLSLLNTGELFF,TGTGCCAGCAGTTTATCACTCTTGAACACCGGGGAGCTGTTTTTT
-,TRBD1,TRBV27,TRBJ1-2,CASSFSGTGGFYGYTF,TGTGCCAGCAGTTTTTCCGGGACAGGGGGGTTCTATGGCTACACCTTC
-,-,TRBV28,TRBJ2-5,CASSSESGTPEGQETQYF,TGTGCCAGCAGTTCCGAATCCGGGACACCGGAGGGACAAGAGACCCAGTACTTC
few,-,TRBV2,TRBJ1-2,CASSESRNADGYTF,TGTGCCAGCAGTGAATCTCGCAACGCGGATGGCTACACCTTC
-,-,TRBV20-1,TRBJ2-4,CSARQSETGTLEYF,TGCAGTGCTAGACAATCCGAAACAGGGACTCTGGAGTACTTC